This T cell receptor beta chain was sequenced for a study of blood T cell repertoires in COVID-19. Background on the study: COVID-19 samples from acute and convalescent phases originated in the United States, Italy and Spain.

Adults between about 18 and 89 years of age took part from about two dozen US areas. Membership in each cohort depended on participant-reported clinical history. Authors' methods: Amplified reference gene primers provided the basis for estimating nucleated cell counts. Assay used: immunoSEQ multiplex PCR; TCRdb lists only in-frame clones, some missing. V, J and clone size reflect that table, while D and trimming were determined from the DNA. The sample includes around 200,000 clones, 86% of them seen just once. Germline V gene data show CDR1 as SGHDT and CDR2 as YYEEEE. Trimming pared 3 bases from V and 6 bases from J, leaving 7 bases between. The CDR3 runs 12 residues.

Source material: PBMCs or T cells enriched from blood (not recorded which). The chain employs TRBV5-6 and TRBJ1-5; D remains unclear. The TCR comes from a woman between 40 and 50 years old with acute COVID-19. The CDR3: CASSSGSQPQHF. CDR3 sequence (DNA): TGTGCCAGCAGCTCCGGGAGTCAGCCCCAGCATTTT.